This TCR beta chain was found in a study of shared clonotypes between healthy human individuals. Trimming pared 2 bases from V and 4 bases from J, leaving 8 bases between. The CDR3 loop spans 13 amino acids. Germline loops: CDR1 SGHTA, CDR2 FQGNSA. This clone was observed a single time. Its cognate antigen is unknown. Study conclusions and caveats: In having few donors, the study represented limited genetic and exposure-history diversity.

The repertoire was sequenced with immunoSEQ multiplex PCR; TCRdb's copy has only in-frame clones and lacks some. Of millions of clones in the sample, approximately 94% are singletons; the top ten hold roughly 0.13%. This chain links TRBV7-2 with TRBJ1-1; no firm D call. This sequence was found in a man aged 18 to 29 in good health. Sequencing used naive CD4+ T cells sorted from blood. Subset of the sample: CD45RA+ positively selected. CDR3 sequence reads: CASSLKLSTEAFF. The DNA for the CDR3 is TGTGCCAGCAGCTTAAAACTTAGCACTGAAGCTTTCTTT.